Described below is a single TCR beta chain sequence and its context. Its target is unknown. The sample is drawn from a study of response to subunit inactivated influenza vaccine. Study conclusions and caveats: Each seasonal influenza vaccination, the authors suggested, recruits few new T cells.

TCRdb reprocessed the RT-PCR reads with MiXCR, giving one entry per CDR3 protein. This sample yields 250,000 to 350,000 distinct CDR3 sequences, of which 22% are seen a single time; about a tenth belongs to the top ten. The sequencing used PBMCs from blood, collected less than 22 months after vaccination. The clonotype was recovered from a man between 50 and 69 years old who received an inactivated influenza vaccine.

Written as DNA, the CDR3 is TGTGCCAGCAGCCGTCTCACAGGGGTCGGCTACACCTTC. Protein product: CASSRLTGVGYTF. The chain combines TRBV7-2 with TRBJ1-2; TRBD1 agrees at 7 bases. Germline V gene lookup returns CDR1 SGHTA and CDR2 FQGNSA. The length of the CDR3 is 13 residues. The V and J ends lost 5 bases and 8 bases, in that order; junction bases with no gene match: 8.